This TCR beta chain came from a study of response to subunit inactivated influenza vaccine. This clonotype occurred a few times. Germline V gene sequence: CDR1 KGHDR, CDR2 SFDVKD. V was trimmed by 5 bases and J by 6 bases, leaving 13 bases between them. This CDR3 region has 14 residues. TCRdb re-called the RT-PCR reads with MiXCR, one entry per CDR3 protein. The sample contains roughly 790,000 distinct CDR3 sequences, around 20% of which appear only once. Sequences were derived from PBMCs from blood, sampled roughly 5 days after vaccination. The rearrangement joins TRBV24-1 to TRBJ2-1, with D possibly being TRBD2 (6 bases). This clonotype was obtained from a man aged 50 or older who received an inactivated influenza vaccine. The CDR3 spells CATSGPRESNEQFF. The CDR3 DNA reads TGTGCCACCAGTGGTCCCCGGGAGAGCAATGAGCAGTTCTTC.